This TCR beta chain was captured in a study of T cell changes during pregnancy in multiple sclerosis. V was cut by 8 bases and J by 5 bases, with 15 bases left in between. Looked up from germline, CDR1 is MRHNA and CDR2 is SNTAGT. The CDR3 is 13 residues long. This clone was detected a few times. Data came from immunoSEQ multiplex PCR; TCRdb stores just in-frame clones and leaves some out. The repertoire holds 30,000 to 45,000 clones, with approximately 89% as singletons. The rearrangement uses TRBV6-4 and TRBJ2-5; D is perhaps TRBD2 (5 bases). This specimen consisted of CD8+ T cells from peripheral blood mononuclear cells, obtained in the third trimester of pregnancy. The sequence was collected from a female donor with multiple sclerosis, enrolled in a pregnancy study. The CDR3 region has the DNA TGTGCCAGCTCTCGAGGGCCCGAGGAGACCCAGTACTTC. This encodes CASSRGPEETQYF.